This is a list of T cell receptor beta chains from one sample in a study of shared clonotypes between healthy human individuals. Only in-frame clones appear in the TCRdb table, and some are missing; sequencing was by immunoSEQ multiplex PCR. The repertoire holds 1,100,000 or so clones, with roughly 74% as singletons. Material for sequencing was memory CD4+ T cells from PBMCs. Receptors were obtained from a man younger than 30 in good health. Some clones in this sample may be carry-over from other donors' samples. The CDR3 runs from the conserved cysteine through the conserved F or W. The order of the fields is clone size, V gene, D gene, J gene, CDR3 DNA, CDR3 protein. A D gene is named only where the DNA matches it firmly. The size entry is marked missing in some rows and otherwise reads once, few, many or a size class.

clone_size: few; v_call: TRBV14; d_call: TRBD1; j_call: TRBJ1-2; cdr3_nt: TGTGCCAGCAGCCCCCGACAGGGTTTATGGTATGGCTACACCTTC; cdr3_aa: CASSPRQGLWYGYTF
clone_size: NA; v_call: TRBV25-1; d_call: NA; j_call: TRBJ2-2; cdr3_nt: TGTGCCAGCACCCCCCGGGGGCCCAAGGGCTACGGGGAGCTGTTTTTT; cdr3_aa: CASTPRGPKGYGELFF
clone_size: NA; v_call: TRBV6-4; d_call: NA; j_call: TRBJ2-3; cdr3_nt: TGTGCCAGCAAGAAGGGACCCGGGTGGGATACGCAGTATTTT; cdr3_aa: CASKKGPGWDTQYF
clone_size: NA; v_call: TRBV7-9; d_call: NA; j_call: TRBJ2-2; cdr3_nt: TGTGCCAGCAGCTTAACAGGGAACACCGGGGAGCTGTTTTTT; cdr3_aa: CASSLTGNTGELFF
clone_size: few; v_call: TRBV10-3; d_call: NA; j_call: TRBJ2-5; cdr3_nt: TGTGCCACCTCACGATCCGAACAGTGGGGGTACCAAGAGACCCAGTACTTC; cdr3_aa: CATSRSEQWGYQETQYF
clone_size: NA; v_call: TRBV15; d_call: NA; j_call: TRBJ2-7; cdr3_nt: TGTGCCACCAGCACCGGTAAGGAGGTCACCTACGAGCAGTACTTC; cdr3_aa: CATSTGKEVTYEQYF
clone_size: NA; v_call: TRBV6-1; d_call: TRBD1; j_call: TRBJ1-1; cdr3_nt: TGTGCCAGCAGCGCGACAGGGGCATACACTGAAGCTTTCTTT; cdr3_aa: CASSATGAYTEAFF
clone_size: NA; v_call: TRBV7-9; d_call: NA; j_call: TRBJ2-1; cdr3_nt: TGTGCCAGCAGCCCAAACAGGGAAAGCAATGAGCAGTTCTTC; cdr3_aa: CASSPNRESNEQFF
clone_size: NA; v_call: TRBV7-2; d_call: TRBD2; j_call: TRBJ2-5; cdr3_nt: TGTGCCAGCAGCTACTTAGCGGGAGGGGGGGAGACCCAGTACTTC; cdr3_aa: CASSYLAGGGETQYF
clone_size: NA; v_call: TRBV28; d_call: NA; j_call: TRBJ1-1; cdr3_nt: TGTGCCAGCAGTCCCCCCTTGGGACGAAAGAACACTGAAGCTTTCTTT; cdr3_aa: CASSPPLGRKNTEAFF
clone_size: NA; v_call: TRBV6-6; d_call: NA; j_call: TRBJ1-4; cdr3_nt: TGTGCCAGCAGTTACATGTGGGAAAAACTGTTTTTT; cdr3_aa: CASSYMWEKLFF
clone_size: NA; v_call: TRBV19; d_call: TRBD1; j_call: TRBJ1-1; cdr3_nt: TGTGCCAGTAGTATGGTGGGTGGGACAGGGCAGACTGAAGCTTTCTTT; cdr3_aa: CASSMVGGTGQTEAFF
clone_size: NA; v_call: TRBV5-6; d_call: NA; j_call: TRBJ2-1; cdr3_nt: TGTGCCAGCAGCCCGTACAGGAGCTCCTACAATGAGCAGTTCTTC; cdr3_aa: CASSPYRSSYNEQFF
clone_size: NA; v_call: TRBV18; d_call: NA; j_call: TRBJ1-2; cdr3_nt: TGTGCCAGCTCACCCACGATTAACTATGGCTACACCTTC; cdr3_aa: CASSPTINYGYTF
clone_size: NA; v_call: TRBV7-3; d_call: TRBD1; j_call: TRBJ1-3; cdr3_nt: TGTGCCAGCAGCCCGACAGGGGCGGCTGGAAACACCATATATTTT; cdr3_aa: CASSPTGAAGNTIYF
clone_size: NA; v_call: TRBV6-1; d_call: NA; j_call: TRBJ2-1; cdr3_nt: TGTGCCAGCAGTAAAAGGTCGACAGGACTCGATGAGCAGTTCTTC; cdr3_aa: CASSKRSTGLDEQFF
clone_size: NA; v_call: TRBV5-1; d_call: TRBD1; j_call: TRBJ1-2; cdr3_nt: TGCGCCAGCAGCGCCGGGACAGGGCCCTCTGGAGACACCTTC; cdr3_aa: CASSAGTGPSGDTF
clone_size: NA; v_call: TRBV5-1; d_call: NA; j_call: TRBJ2-1; cdr3_nt: TGCGCCAGCAGCACAAGGACAGCGACCAATGAGCAGTTCTTC; cdr3_aa: CASSTRTATNEQFF
clone_size: NA; v_call: TRBV5-1; d_call: TRBD2; j_call: TRBJ2-2; cdr3_nt: TGCGCCAGCAGCTTGGGGACTCTAGCGGGAAACACCGGGGAGCTGTTTTTT; cdr3_aa: CASSLGTLAGNTGELFF
clone_size: NA; v_call: TRBV19; d_call: TRBD1; j_call: TRBJ2-7; cdr3_nt: TGTGCCAGTAGTTCCCCTCGGGACAGAGGCTACGAGCAGTACTTC; cdr3_aa: CASSSPRDRGYEQYF